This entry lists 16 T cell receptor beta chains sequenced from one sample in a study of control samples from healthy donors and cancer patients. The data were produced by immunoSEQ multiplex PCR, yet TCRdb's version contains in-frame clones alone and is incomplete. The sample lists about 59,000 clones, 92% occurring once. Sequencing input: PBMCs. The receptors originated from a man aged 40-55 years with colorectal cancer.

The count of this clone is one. CDR3 in DNA: TGCGCCAGCAGTCAATACCGGGACTTCTATGGCTACACCTTC. Amino acid sequence: CASSQYRDFYGYTF. J is TRBJ1-2 and V is TRBV23-1; a possible D gene is TRBD1 (5 bases). TRBV23-1 is annotated as an ORF whose role is uncertain. V lost 1 base and J lost 4, with 10 bases in between. The CDR3 consists of 14 residues.

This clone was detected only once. The CDR3 bases are TGTGCCAGCAGCTTAGCAGCTTGGGAGACCCAGTACTTC. Protein product: CASSLAAWETQYF. The V gene is TRBV7-2, the J gene TRBJ2-5; D is unclear. CDR3 size: 13 residues. Trimming cost V 0 bases and J 5 bases, with 7 bases left between them. The germline gives CDR1 SGHTA, CDR2 FQGNSA.

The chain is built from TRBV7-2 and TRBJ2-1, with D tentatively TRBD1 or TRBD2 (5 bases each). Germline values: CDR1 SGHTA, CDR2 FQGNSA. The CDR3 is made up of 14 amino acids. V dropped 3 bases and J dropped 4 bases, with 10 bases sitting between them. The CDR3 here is CASSFRDGYNEQFF. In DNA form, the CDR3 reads TGTGCCAGCAGCTTCAGGGACGGATACAATGAGCAGTTCTTC.

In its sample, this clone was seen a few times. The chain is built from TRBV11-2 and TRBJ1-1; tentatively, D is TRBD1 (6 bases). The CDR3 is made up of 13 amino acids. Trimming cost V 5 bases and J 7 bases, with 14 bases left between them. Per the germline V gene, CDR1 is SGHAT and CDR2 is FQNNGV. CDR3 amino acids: CASSGYDRFEAFF. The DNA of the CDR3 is TGTGCCAGCAGCGGATATGACAGGTTTGAAGCTTTCTTT.

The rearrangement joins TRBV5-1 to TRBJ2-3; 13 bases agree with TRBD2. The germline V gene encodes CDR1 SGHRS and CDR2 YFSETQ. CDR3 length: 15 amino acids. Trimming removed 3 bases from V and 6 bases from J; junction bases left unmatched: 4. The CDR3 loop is CASSSTSGGKDTQYF. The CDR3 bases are TGCGCCAGCAGCTCGACTAGCGGGGGGAAGGATACGCAGTATTTT.

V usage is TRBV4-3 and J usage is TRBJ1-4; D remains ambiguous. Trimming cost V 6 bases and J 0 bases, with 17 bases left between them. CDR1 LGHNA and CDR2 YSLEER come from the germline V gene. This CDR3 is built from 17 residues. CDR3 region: CASRLSGSSTTNEKLFF. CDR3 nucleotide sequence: TGCGCCAGCAGGTTATCCGGGTCTTCTACAACTAATGAAAAACTGTTTTTT.

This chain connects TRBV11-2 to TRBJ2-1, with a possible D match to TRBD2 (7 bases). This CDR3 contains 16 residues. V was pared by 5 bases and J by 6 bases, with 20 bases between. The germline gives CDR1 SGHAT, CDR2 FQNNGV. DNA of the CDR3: TGTGCCAGCAGCAAGGTCGGGGGGCGAGGGGGCAATGAGCAGTTCTTC. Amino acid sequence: CASSKVGGRGGNEQFF.

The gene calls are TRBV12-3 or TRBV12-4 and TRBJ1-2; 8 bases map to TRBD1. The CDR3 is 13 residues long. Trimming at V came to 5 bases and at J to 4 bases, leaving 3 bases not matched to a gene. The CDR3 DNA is TGTGCCAGCAGTCTTACAGGGGGCTATGGCTACACCTTC. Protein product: CASSLTGGYGYTF.

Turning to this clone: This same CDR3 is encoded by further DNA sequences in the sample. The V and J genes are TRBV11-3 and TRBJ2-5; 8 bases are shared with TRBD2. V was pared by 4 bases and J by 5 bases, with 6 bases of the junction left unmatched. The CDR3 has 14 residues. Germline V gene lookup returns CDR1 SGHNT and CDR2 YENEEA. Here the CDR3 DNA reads TGTGCCAGCAGCTCCAAGACTAGCGTGGAGACCCAGTACTTC. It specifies CASSSKTSVETQYF.

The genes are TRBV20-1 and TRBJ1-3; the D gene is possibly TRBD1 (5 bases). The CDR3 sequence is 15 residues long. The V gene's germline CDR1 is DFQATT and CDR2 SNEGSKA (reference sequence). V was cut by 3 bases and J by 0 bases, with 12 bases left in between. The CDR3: CSASSQGRSGNTIYF. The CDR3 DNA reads TGCAGTGCTAGTTCGCAGGGACGCTCTGGAAACACCATATATTTT.

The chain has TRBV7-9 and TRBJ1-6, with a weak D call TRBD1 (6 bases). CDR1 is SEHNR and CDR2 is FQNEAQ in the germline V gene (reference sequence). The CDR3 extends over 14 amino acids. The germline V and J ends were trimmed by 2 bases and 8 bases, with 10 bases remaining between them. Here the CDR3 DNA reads TGTGCCAGCAGCTTAACACAGGGTGATTCACCCCTCCACTTT. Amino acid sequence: CASSLTQGDSPLHF.

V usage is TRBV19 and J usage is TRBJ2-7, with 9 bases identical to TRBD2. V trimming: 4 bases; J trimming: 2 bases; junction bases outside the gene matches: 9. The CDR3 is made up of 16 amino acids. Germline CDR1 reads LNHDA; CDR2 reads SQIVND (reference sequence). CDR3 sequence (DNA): TGTGCCAGTAGTAGGTCGGCTAGCGGGGCTACCTACGAGCAGTACTTC. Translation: CASSRSASGATYEQYF.

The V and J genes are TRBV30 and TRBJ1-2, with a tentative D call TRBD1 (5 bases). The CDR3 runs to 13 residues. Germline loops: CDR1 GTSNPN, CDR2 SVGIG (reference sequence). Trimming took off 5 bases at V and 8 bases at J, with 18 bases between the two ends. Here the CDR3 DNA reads TGTGCCTGGGTTAGGAGCTGGGGGGAAGGCTACACCTTC. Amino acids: CAWVRSWGEGYTF.

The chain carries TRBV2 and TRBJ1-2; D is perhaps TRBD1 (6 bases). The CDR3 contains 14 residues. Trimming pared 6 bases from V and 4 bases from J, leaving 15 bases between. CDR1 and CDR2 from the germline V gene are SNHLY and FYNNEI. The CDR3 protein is CASSQSGQFYGYTF. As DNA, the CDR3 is TGTGCCAGCAGCCAATCAGGACAGTTCTATGGCTACACCTTC.

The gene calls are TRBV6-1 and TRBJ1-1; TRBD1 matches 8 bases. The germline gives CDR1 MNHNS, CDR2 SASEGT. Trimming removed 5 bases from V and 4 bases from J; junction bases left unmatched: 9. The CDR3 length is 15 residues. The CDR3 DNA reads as TGTGCCAGCAGTACCTCCGGGACAGGAACCACTGAAGCTTTCTTT. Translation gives CASSTSGTGTTEAFF.

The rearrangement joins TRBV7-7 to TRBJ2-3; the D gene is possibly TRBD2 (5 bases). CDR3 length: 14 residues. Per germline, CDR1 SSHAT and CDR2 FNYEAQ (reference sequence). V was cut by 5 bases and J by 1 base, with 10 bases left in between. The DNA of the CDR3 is TGTGCCAGCAGCCCGCGAGGGCGCACAGATACGCAGTATTTT. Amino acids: CASSPRGRTDTQYF.